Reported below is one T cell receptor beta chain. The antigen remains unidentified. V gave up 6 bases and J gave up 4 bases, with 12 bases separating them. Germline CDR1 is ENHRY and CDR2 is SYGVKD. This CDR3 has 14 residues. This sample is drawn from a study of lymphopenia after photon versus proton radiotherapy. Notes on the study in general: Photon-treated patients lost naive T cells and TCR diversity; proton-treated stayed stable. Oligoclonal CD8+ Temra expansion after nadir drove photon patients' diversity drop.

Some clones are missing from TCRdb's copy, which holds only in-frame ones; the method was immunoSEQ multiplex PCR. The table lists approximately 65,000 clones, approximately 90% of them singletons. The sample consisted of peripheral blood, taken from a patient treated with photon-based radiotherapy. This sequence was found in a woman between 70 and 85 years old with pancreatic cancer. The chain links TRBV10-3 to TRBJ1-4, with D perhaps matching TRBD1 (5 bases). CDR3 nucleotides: TGTGCCATCAGCGGCCAGGGCAATAATGAAAAACTGTTTTTT. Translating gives CAISGQGNNEKLFF.